The T cell receptor (beta chain) described here comes from a study of T cells in Graves' hyperthyroidism and ophthalmopathy. In the study overall: The authors collected peripheral blood at initial diagnosis, before any treatment.

This CDR3 has 14 residues. The germline CDR1 and CDR2 sequences are WNHNN and SYGVQD (reference sequence). Deletions cut 3 bases from V and 6 bases from J, with 15 bases between. Reasons for excluding patients were uncontrolled infection, other autoimmune disease, pregnancy or lactation. Study results and limitations: Blood also held most thyroid clonotypes expanded beyond 0.001.

Comments on this clonotype: Antigen: not known.

What was amplified from RNA transcripts were TCR beta CDR3 regions. First-round RT-PCR of the TCR CDR3 relied on the HTBI primer set. From the multiplex PCR reads, TCRdb called clonotypes with MiXCR, one entry per CDR3 protein. The sample holds hundreds of thousands of distinct CDR3 sequences, 15% to 20% seen once. This TCR was sampled from a woman in her twenties or thirties with Graves' hyperthyroidism. The material sequenced was blood. V usage is TRBV10-1 and J usage is TRBJ2-7; tentatively, D is TRBD1 (6 bases). CDR3 amino acids: CASSEGGSVGEQYF. The CDR3 region has the DNA TGCGCCAGCAGTGAAGGGGGTAGCGTTGGCGAGCAGTACTTC.